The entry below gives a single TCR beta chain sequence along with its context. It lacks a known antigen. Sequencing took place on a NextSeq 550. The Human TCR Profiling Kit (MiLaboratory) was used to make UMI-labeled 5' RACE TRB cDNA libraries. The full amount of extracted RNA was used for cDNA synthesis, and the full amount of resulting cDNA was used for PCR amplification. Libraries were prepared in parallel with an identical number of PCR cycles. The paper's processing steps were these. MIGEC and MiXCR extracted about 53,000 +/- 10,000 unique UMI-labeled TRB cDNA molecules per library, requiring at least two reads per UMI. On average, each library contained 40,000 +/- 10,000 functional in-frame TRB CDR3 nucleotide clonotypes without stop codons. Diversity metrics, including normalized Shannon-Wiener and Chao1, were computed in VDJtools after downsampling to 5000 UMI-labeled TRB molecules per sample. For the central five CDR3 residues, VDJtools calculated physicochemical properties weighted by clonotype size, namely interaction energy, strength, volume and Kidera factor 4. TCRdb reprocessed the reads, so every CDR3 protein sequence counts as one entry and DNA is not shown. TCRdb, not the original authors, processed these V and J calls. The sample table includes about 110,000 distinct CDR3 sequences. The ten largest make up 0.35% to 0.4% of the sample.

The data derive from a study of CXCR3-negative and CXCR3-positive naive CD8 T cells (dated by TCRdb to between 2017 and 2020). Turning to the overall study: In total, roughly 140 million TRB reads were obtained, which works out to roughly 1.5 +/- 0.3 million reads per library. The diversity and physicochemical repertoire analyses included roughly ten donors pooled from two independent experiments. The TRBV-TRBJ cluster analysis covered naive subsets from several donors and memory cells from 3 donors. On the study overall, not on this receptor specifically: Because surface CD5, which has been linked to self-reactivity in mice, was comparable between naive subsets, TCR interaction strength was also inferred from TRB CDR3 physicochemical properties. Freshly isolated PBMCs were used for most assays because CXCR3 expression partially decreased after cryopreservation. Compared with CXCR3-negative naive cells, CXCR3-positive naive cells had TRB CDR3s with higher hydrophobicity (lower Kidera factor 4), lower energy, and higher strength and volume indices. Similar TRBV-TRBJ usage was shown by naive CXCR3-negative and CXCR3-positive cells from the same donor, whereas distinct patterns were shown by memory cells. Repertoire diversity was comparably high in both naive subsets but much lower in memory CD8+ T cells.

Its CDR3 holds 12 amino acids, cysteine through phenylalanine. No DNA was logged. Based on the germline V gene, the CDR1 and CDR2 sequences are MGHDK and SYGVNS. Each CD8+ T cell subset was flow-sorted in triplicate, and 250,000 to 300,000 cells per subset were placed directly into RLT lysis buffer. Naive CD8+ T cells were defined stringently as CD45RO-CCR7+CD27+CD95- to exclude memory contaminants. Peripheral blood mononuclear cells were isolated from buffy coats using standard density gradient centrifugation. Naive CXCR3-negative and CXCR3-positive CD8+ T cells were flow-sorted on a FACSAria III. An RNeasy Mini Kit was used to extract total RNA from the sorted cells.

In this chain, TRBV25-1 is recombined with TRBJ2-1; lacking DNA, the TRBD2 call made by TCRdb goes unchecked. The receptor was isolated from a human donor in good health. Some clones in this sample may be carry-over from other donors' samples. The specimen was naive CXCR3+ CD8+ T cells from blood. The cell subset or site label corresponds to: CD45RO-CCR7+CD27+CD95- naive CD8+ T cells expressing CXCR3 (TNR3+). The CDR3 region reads CAVVAGVDEQFF.